The clone carrying this T cell receptor beta chain qualifies as medium-sized. The junction shows a germline mismatch at one end, possibly a read error. The data belong to a study of T cells in tuberculosis. The protocol was immunoSEQ multiplex PCR, while the TCRdb copy is restricted to in-frame clones and leaves out a portion. The data show about 32,000 clones, approximately 94% seen once. Germline CDR1 MDHEN, CDR2 SYDVKM. The CDR3 extends over 15 amino acids. Sequencing was performed on PBMCs. This sequence joins TRBV28 and TRBJ2-5, with 8 bases identical to TRBD2. This sequence was found in a donor between 10 and 35 years old with latent tuberculosis or without tuberculosis infection. CDR3 in amino acids: CASRFGNFLGTRSDF. The CDR3 region has the DNA TGTGCCAGCAGGTTTGGGAATTTTTTGGGGACTAGGTCCGACTTC.